This entry lists 22 T cell receptor beta chains sequenced from one sample in a study of blood T cell repertoires in COVID-19. TCRdb keeps only in-frame clones here, not all; method: immunoSEQ multiplex PCR. The sample comprises over 250,000 clones, approximately 90% of which are singletons, and roughly 2% rests with the top ten. Source material: PBMCs or T cells enriched from blood (not recorded which). All receptors come from a woman in her fifties or sixties in a cohort exposed to, infected with or recovered from COVID-19 (not recorded which).

The chain uses TRBV6-5 and TRBJ2-1; TRBD2 agrees at 9 bases. V shed 6 bases and J 1 base; nucleotides not matched to a gene: 4. CDR3 length: 15 amino acids. Germline-derived CDR1 and CDR2 are MNHEY and SVGAGI. The CDR3: CASRAAGGSYNEQFF. CDR3 sequence (DNA): TGTGCCAGCAGGGCCGCGGGGGGGTCCTACAATGAGCAGTTCTTC.

The J gene is TRBJ2-5, the V gene TRBV2; 11 bases agree with TRBD2. Germline trimming cut 1 base from V and 2 bases from J; bases unmatched to any gene: 6. The CDR3 has 17 residues. From germline, CDR1 is SNHLY and CDR2 FYNNEI. CDR3 region: CASSEGWLAGGQETQYF. CDR3 DNA sequence: TGTGCCAGCAGTGAAGGGTGGCTAGCGGGAGGTCAAGAGACCCAGTACTTC. Full variable domain (missing parts from reference TRBV2 and TRBJ2-5): EPEVTQTPSHQVTQMGQEVILRCVPISNHLYFYWYRQILGQKVEFLVSFYNNEISEKSEIFDDQFSVERPDGSNFTLKIRSTKLEDSAMYFCASSEGWLAGGQETQYFGPGTRLLVL.

V gene TRBV19 combines with J gene TRBJ1-4; no clear D gene. Between the trimmed V and J ends, which lost 2 bases and 4 bases, there was a span of 8 bases. CDR1 LNHDA and CDR2 SQIVND come from the germline V gene (reference sequence). The CDR3 runs 14 residues. The CDR3 is CASSIPGHNEKLFF. The CDR3 DNA follows: TGTGCCAGTAGTATACCAGGCCATAATGAAAAACTGTTTTTT.

The rearrangement links TRBV2 to TRBJ2-5; TRBD2 agrees at 10 bases. Germline CDR1 is SNHLY and CDR2 is FYNNEI. V was clipped by 4 bases and J by 4 bases; unmatched bases: 3. The CDR3 consists of 14 residues. As DNA, the CDR3 is TGTGCCAGCAGTGCCCCTAGCGGGAGAGAGACCCAGTACTTC. It is translated as CASSAPSGRETQYF.

J is TRBJ2-7 and V is TRBV19; weak D call: TRBD2 (5 bases). Trimming took 3 bases from V and 4 from J, leaving 22 bases between them. The V gene's germline CDR1 is LNHDA and CDR2 SQIVND (reference sequence). This CDR3 is 17 amino acids long. The CDR3 is CASSMRWAGGSPYEQYF. CDR3 DNA sequence: TGTGCCAGTAGTATGAGGTGGGCAGGCGGGTCCCCTTACGAGCAGTACTTC.

The CDR3 loop is CASSPTSVGEQYF. The CDR3, as DNA: TGTGCCAGCAGCCCGACTAGCGTTGGGGAGCAGTACTTC. The chain uses TRBV7-9 and TRBJ2-7; TRBD2 aligns across 8 bases. CDR1 and CDR2 (germline): SEHNR, FQNEAQ (reference sequence). The CDR3 has 13 residues. V was pared by 5 bases and J by 7 bases, with 7 bases of the junction left unmatched.

The chain recombines TRBV4-2 with TRBJ1-2; D is ambiguous. V lost 2 bases and J 8 bases, leaving 15 bases between the germline ends. This CDR3 contains 14 residues. Germline assignment: CDR1 LGHNA and CDR2 YNFKEQ. The CDR3, as DNA: TGTGCCAGCAGCCAACTTGACGTAGGCGGGGGCTACACCTTC. This sequence encodes CASSQLDVGGGYTF.

CDR3 nucleotides: TGTGCCAGCAGTTCTCTTGCGGGATACAATGAGCAGTTCTTC. Protein: CASSSLAGYNEQFF. The chain combines TRBV28 with TRBJ2-1, with a tentative D call TRBD2 (6 bases). CDR1 is MDHEN, CDR2 SYDVKM, per germline. V was cut by 4 bases and J by 4 bases, with 11 bases left in between. The length of the CDR3 is 14 residues. Full variable domain (missing parts from reference TRBV28 and TRBJ2-1): DVKVTQSSRYLVKRTGEKVFLECVQDMDHENMFWYRQDPGLGLRLIYFSYDVKMKEKGDIPEGYSVSREKKERFSLILESASTNQTSMYLCASSSLAGYNEQFFGPGTRLTVL.

The chain couples TRBV5-6 to TRBJ2-5; maybe TRBD1 (6 bases). Trimming stripped 4 bases from V and 1 base from J, with 11 bases between. CDR3 length: 14 residues. CDR1 is SGHDT, CDR2 YYEEEE, per germline. The CDR3 DNA reads as TGTGCCAGCAGCCTGAGGGACATCCAAGAGACCCAGTACTTC. Translating it yields CASSLRDIQETQYF.

The sample holds one count of this clone. The chain has TRBV28 and TRBJ1-4, with TRBD1 matching over 9 bases. This CDR3 is 14 amino acids long. The ends lost 6 bases at V and 6 bases at J; junction bases unmatched: 5. Germline CDR1 reads MDHEN; CDR2 reads SYDVKM. This CDR3 is CASSLQGAYEKLFF. The CDR3 coding sequence is TGTGCCAGCAGCCTACAGGGGGCCTATGAAAAACTGTTTTTT.

The chain combines TRBV18 with TRBJ2-3, with D possibly matching TRBD2 (5 bases). Trimming left V 6 bases short and J 14 bases short, with 18 bases between. The V gene's germline CDR1 is KGHSH and CDR2 LQKENI. The CDR3 is made up of 12 amino acids. In DNA, the CDR3 is TGTGCCAGCTCCTTAACGGGCGAGGGCTGGTATTTT. Translated, it gives CASSLTGEGWYF.

The J gene is TRBJ2-1, the V gene TRBV19; 10 nucleotides line up with TRBD2. Trimming removed 6 bases from V and 9 bases from J; junction bases left unmatched: 8. The CDR3 totals 14 residues. Germline CDR1 and CDR2: LNHDA and SQIVND (reference sequence). In DNA form, the CDR3 reads TGTGCCAGTAGCAATAGCGGGAGGAGGGGTGAGCAGTTCTTC. The encoded protein is CASSNSGRRGEQFF.

The rearrangement links TRBV2 to TRBJ2-7; the D gene is possibly TRBD1 (5 bases). The CDR3 length is 13 residues. The V end was cut by 7 bases, the J end by 2 bases, with 12 bases between. CDR1 and CDR2 from the germline V gene are SNHLY and FYNNEI. DNA of the CDR3: TGTGCCAGCAAGGTCGCAGGGCCCTACGAGCAGTACTTC. Amino acid sequence: CASKVAGPYEQYF.

This chain joins TRBV4-3 and TRBJ2-2; the match to TRBD1 covers 11 bases. CDR3 length equals 16 residues. Germline V gene data show CDR1 as LGHNA and CDR2 as YSLEER. V shed 3 bases, J shed 7 bases, and the junction held 7 bases outside the gene matches. The CDR3 sequence: CASSQTGTGGSGELFF. CDR3 DNA: TGCGCCAGCAGCCAGACCGGGACAGGGGGGAGCGGGGAGCTGTTTTTT.

The rearrangement links TRBV27 to TRBJ2-3; 9 bases map to TRBD1. Germline V lookup: CDR1 MNHEY, CDR2 SMNVEV (reference sequence). The junction had 7 bases not matched to a gene; V was cut back by 4 bases and J by 5 bases. CDR3 length: 15 residues. CDR3 DNA sequence: TGTGCCAGCAGTTACGGGACAGGGAGTGTAGATACGCAGTATTTT. Residues: CASSYGTGSVDTQYF.

V and J are TRBV24-1 and TRBJ2-5, with D possibly matching TRBD2 (5 bases). Germline values: CDR1 KGHDR, CDR2 SFDVKD. The CDR3 sequence is 15 residues long. V shed 4 bases and J shed 7 bases, with 18 bases lying between them. The CDR3 sequence: CATSDPMSPAGTQYF. CDR3 DNA: TGTGCCACCAGTGACCCAATGAGCCCGGCGGGGACCCAGTACTTC.

The chain carries TRBV18 and TRBJ1-1, with 9 bases matching TRBD1. The V segment lost 4 bases and the J segment 11 bases; nucleotides outside the gene matches: 11. The CDR3 spans 14 residues. Per the germline V gene, CDR1 is KGHSH and CDR2 is LQKENI. CDR3 sequence: CASSRFDRGIGAFF. Here the CDR3 DNA reads TGTGCCAGCTCACGCTTTGACAGGGGGATTGGGGCTTTCTTT.

This clone was seen only once. This chain joins TRBV29-1 and TRBJ2-7; 9 bases fit TRBD2. The CDR3 has 14 residues. Germline V gives CDR1 SQVTM, CDR2 ANQGSEA. V lost 2 bases, J lost 0 bases, and 2 bases stayed unmatched. CDR3 loop: CSVERREGSYEQYF. CDR3 bases: TGCAGCGTTGAAAGGCGGGAGGGCTCCTACGAGCAGTACTTC.

This chain uses TRBV5-1 with TRBJ1-1; D perhaps matches TRBD1 (6 bases). The CDR3 loop spans 14 amino acids. CDR1 SGHRS and CDR2 YFSETQ come from the germline V gene. V was cut by 0 bases and J by 6 bases, with 12 bases left in between. This chain's CDR3 is CASSLEWGRAEAFF. The CDR3 nucleotides are TGCGCCAGCAGCTTGGAGTGGGGGCGCGCTGAAGCTTTCTTT.

This rearrangement joins TRBV27 to TRBJ2-3; D gene ambiguous. Germline assignment: CDR1 MNHEY and CDR2 SMNVEV (reference sequence). Trimming shortened V by 3 bases and J by 5 bases, and 15 bases separated the two germline ends. This CDR3 is 15 amino acids long. In DNA form, the CDR3 reads TGTGCCAGCAGTTTTTCCGGCCGCTCAGGAGATACGCAGTATTTT. This translates into CASSFSGRSGDTQYF.

The chain is built from TRBV7-2 and TRBJ2-2; possibly TRBD1 for D (7 bases). The V end was cut by 6 bases, the J end by 6 bases, with 17 bases between. The CDR3 runs to 15 residues. Germline V gene data show CDR1 as SGHTA and CDR2 as FQGNSA. For the CDR3, the DNA is TGTGCCAGCAGTCCGAGACAGGGAGGTCCCGGGGAGCTGTTTTTT. Translation: CASSPRQGGPGELFF.

This chain uses TRBV2 with TRBJ2-3; tentatively, D is TRBD2 (5 bases). The CDR3 is 12 residues long. Germline assignment: CDR1 SNHLY and CDR2 FYNNEI. V was clipped by 8 bases and J by 9 bases, with 15 bases between them. The CDR3 DNA reads TGTGCCAGCTCCCCTTTAGCGAGAACGCAGTATTTT. Translated: CASSPLARTQYF.